This T cell receptor (beta chain) was sequenced for a study of T cell responses to AZD1222 COVID-19 vaccine. V dropped 5 bases and J dropped 4 bases, with 13 bases sitting between them. Germline lookup yields CDR1 SQVTM and CDR2 ANQGSEA. CDR3 length equals 13 residues. Details on this clone: The target antigen is unknown.

General study results and limits: Baseline antibody screening turned up just a handful of seropositive AZD1222 recipients. Samples come after the peak T cell response, not at day 14. Spike-specific TCRs gained breadth and depth after people received two AZD1222 doses.

Generated by immunoSEQ multiplex PCR, the TCRdb table keeps only in-frame clones and is missing some. Of 53,000 or so clones detected, around 85% appear once; the ten largest clones hold 6.5% to 8.5%. The clonotype comes from an adult who received the AZD1222 COVID-19 vaccine. The sample consisted of peripheral blood, taken 28 days after the second AZD1222 dose. This rearrangement joins TRBV29-1 to TRBJ2-3; TRBD2 might be the D (6 bases). The CDR3 sequence: CSVHGGVADTQYF. The DNA of the CDR3 is TGCAGCGTTCACGGAGGGGTGGCAGATACGCAGTATTTT.